These 30 T cell receptor beta chains were all obtained from the same sample, sequenced in a study of Graves' ophthalmopathy and Graves' hyperthyroidism. TCR beta CDR3 amplification used RNA transcripts. Investigators did first-round RT-PCR with HTBI primers, then second-round multiplex PCR. TCRdb re-called the multiplex PCR reads with MiXCR, one entry per CDR3 protein. The sample has around 170,000 distinct CDR3 sequences, over 35% seen once. The sample comprised peripheral blood. Receptors were obtained from a woman aged 40 to 50 with Graves' ophthalmopathy.

This clonotype was counted many times. This sequence joins TRBV10-3 and TRBJ2-7, with D hard to call. The length of the CDR3 is 12 residues. V dropped 7 bases and J dropped 3 bases, with 10 bases sitting between them. Germline loops: CDR1 ENHRY, CDR2 SYGVKD. CDR3 nucleotides: TGTGCCATCAAGGGCTCCAACTACGAGCAGTACTTC. It encodes CAIKGSNYEQYF.

V is TRBV19 and J is TRBJ2-7; D remains ambiguous. Trimming stripped 6 bases from V and 0 bases from J, with 12 bases between. The CDR3 consists of 14 residues. Germline assignment: CDR1 LNHDA and CDR2 SQIVND (reference sequence). For the CDR3, the DNA is TGTGCCAGTAGCCTCGACCCGTCCTCCTACGAGCAGTACTTC. This codes for CASSLDPSSYEQYF.

DNA for the CDR3: TGTGCCAGCAGTATGCCCGGAAACACCATATATTTT. Translation gives CASSMPGNTIYF. This chain uses TRBV7-2 with TRBJ1-3; no definite D call. The CDR3 contains 12 residues. Between the trimmed V and J ends, which lost 6 bases and 4 bases, there was a span of 7 bases. Germline CDR1 is SGHTA and CDR2 is FQGNSA.

This clonotype was counted ten times or more. The V and J genes are TRBV28 and TRBJ1-1; 8 bases are shared with TRBD1. V was pared by 6 bases and J by 3 bases, with 6 bases of the junction left unmatched. This CDR3 has 14 amino acids. Germline V lookup: CDR1 MDHEN, CDR2 SYDVKM. The CDR3 is CASRVRGRDTEAFF. The CDR3 DNA is TGTGCCAGCAGAGTCAGGGGGCGCGACACTGAAGCTTTCTTT.

Ten or more counts support this clonotype. The chain employs TRBV4-3 and TRBJ2-4; D is ambiguous. Deletions cut 1 base from V and 0 bases from J, with 4 bases between. Germline assignment: CDR1 LGHNA and CDR2 YSLEER. This CDR3 spans 14 amino acids. This chain's CDR3 is CASSQGTAKNIQYF. DNA for the CDR3: TGCGCCAGCAGCCAAGGAACAGCCAAAAACATTCAGTACTTC.

This clonotype showed up many times. The chain couples TRBV28 to TRBJ1-1; D unclear. Germline V gene data show CDR1 as MDHEN and CDR2 as SYDVKM. This CDR3 contains 16 residues. V was trimmed by 3 bases and J by 0 bases, leaving 14 bases between them. The CDR3 protein is CASSLVNVRMNTEAFF. The CDR3 DNA is TGTGCCAGCAGTTTGGTTAACGTACGGATGAACACTGAAGCTTTCTTT. The full variable domain, with the rest looked up from reference TRBV28 and TRBJ1-1, is DVKVTQSSRYLVKRTGEKVFLECVQDMDHENMFWYRQDPGLGLRLIYFSYDVKMKEKGDIPEGYSVSREKKERFSLILESASTNQTSMYLCASSLVNVRMNTEAFFGQGTRLTVV.

This clonotype was seen many times. The chain has TRBV28 and TRBJ2-7, with 8 bases fitting TRBD1. The trim removed 4 bases at V and 2 bases at J, leaving 7 bases unmatched. The CDR3 length is 15 residues. Germline CDR1 reads MDHEN; CDR2 reads SYDVKM. The DNA for the CDR3 is TGTGCCAGCAGTTCAGCCAGGGGGCGCCCCTACGAGCAGTACTTC. Translation: CASSSARGRPYEQYF.

This clonotype was recorded many times. This sequence joins TRBV27 and TRBJ2-7; TRBD1 might be the D (6 bases). V gave up 2 bases and J gave up 4 bases, with 9 bases separating them. The length of the CDR3 is 13 residues. Per germline, CDR1 MNHEY and CDR2 SMNVEV (reference sequence). DNA of the CDR3: TGTGCCAGCAGTTTAGGGACACTTTACGAGCAGTACTTC. It yields the protein CASSLGTLYEQYF.

This clonotype was counted many times. The chain recombines TRBV7-2 with TRBJ2-3, with no clear D. Trimming pared 2 bases from V and 9 bases from J, leaving 15 bases between. The CDR3 totals 14 residues. Germline-derived CDR1 and CDR2 are SGHTA and FQGNSA. The CDR3 DNA is TGTGCCAGCAGCTTACTACCTGACGGAATGACGCAGTATTTT. It yields the protein CASSLLPDGMTQYF.

This clonotype has at least ten counts. The genes are TRBV6-5 and TRBJ2-7, with D possibly called TRBD1 or TRBD2 (5 bases each). Germline V gene data show CDR1 as MNHEY and CDR2 as SVGAGI. The CDR3 is 14 residues long. V was shortened by 5 bases and J by 4 bases, with 15 bases between the two germline ends. CDR3 sequence (DNA): TGTGCCAGCAGTCCAATGGGACGTCCTTACGAGCAGTACTTC. It yields the protein CASSPMGRPYEQYF.

This clonotype was observed at least ten times. The chain recombines TRBV12-3 or TRBV12-4 with TRBJ2-5; 11 nucleotides match TRBD2. The CDR3 is 17 amino acids. The V segment lost 0 bases and the J segment 0 bases; nucleotides outside the gene matches: 3. CDR3 sequence reads: CASSLAVAGGYQETQYF. The CDR3 DNA reads as TGTGCCAGCAGTTTAGCGGTAGCGGGGGGGTACCAAGAGACCCAGTACTTC.

The chain recombines TRBV4-2 with TRBJ2-5; 9 nucleotides match TRBD2. From germline, CDR1 is LGHNA and CDR2 YNFKEQ. Trimming removed 4 bases from V and 5 bases from J; junction bases left unmatched: 14. The CDR3 runs to 17 residues. The CDR3 region has the DNA TGTGCCAGCAGCCCCTACCCGCTGGCGGGAGGGGCCGAGACCCAGTACTTC. Protein product: CASSPYPLAGGAETQYF.

The J gene is TRBJ1-2, the V gene TRBV12-3 or TRBV12-4, with a possible D match to TRBD1 (6 bases). The CDR3 is 14 residues long. Between the trimmed V and J ends, which lost 3 bases and 4 bases, there was a span of 12 bases. The CDR3, as DNA: TGTGCCAGCAGTTTGACAGGCCGGGCCTATGGCTACACCTTC. It codes for CASSLTGRAYGYTF.

This clonotype has a count of ten or more. The chain combines TRBV30 with TRBJ2-7, with D perhaps matching TRBD1 (6 bases). Germline V lookup: CDR1 GTSNPN, CDR2 SVGIG (reference sequence). CDR3 length: 15 residues. Trimming removed 3 bases at V and 0 bases at J, with 15 bases between. This CDR3 is CAWSNPGQSSYEQYF. The CDR3 DNA sequence: TGTGCCTGGAGCAACCCGGGACAAAGCTCCTACGAGCAGTACTTC.

There are many counts of this clonotype. This chain links TRBV7-2 with TRBJ2-4; 10 positions agree with TRBD2. V dropped 5 bases and J dropped 6; count of bases not matched to a gene: 13. The CDR3 has 17 amino acids. Germline CDR1 is SGHTA and CDR2 is FQGNSA. The chain's CDR3 is CASSPHRGAGGRNIQYF. The CDR3 coding sequence is TGTGCCAGCAGCCCCCACAGGGGAGCGGGAGGGAGAAACATTCAGTACTTC.

In its sample, this clonotype was seen many times. J is TRBJ2-6 and V is TRBV27; D may be TRBD1 (6 bases). The length of the CDR3 is 16 residues. CDR1 MNHEY and CDR2 SMNVEV come from the germline V gene (reference sequence). V lost 7 bases to trimming and J lost 0 bases, with 13 bases between them. CDR3 protein: CASTRQVRSGANVLTF. CDR3 nucleotide sequence: TGTGCCAGCACAAGACAGGTTCGCTCTGGGGCCAACGTCCTGACTTTC.

This clonotype was counted many times. V gene TRBV29-1 combines with J gene TRBJ2-2; TRBD1 might be the D (6 bases). Germline V gene data show CDR1 as SQVTM and CDR2 as ANQGSEA. CDR3 length equals 14 residues. Trimming cost V 1 base and J 5 bases, with 11 bases left between them. This CDR3 reads CSVEVEGGTGELFF. The CDR3 DNA reads TGCAGCGTTGAAGTAGAAGGGGGAACCGGGGAGCTGTTTTTT.

This clonotype was detected many times. CDR3 residues: CASTGQASSYEQYF. DNA for the CDR3: TGTGCCAGCACCGGGCAGGCCAGCTCCTACGAGCAGTACTTC. The genes are TRBV2 and TRBJ2-7; D is ambiguous. V was pared by 7 bases and J by 0 bases, with 13 bases between. The length of the CDR3 is 14 residues. CDR1 SNHLY and CDR2 FYNNEI come from the germline V gene.

The chain joins TRBV7-6 to TRBJ2-7; a weak D match, TRBD1 (5 bases). This CDR3 is built from 15 residues. CDR1 and CDR2 from the germline V gene are SGHVS and FNYEAQ. V was shortened by 5 bases and J by 9 bases, with 23 bases between the two germline ends. In DNA, the CDR3 is TGTGCCAGCAGCCCAGGTGGGGTACAGGACCGACCGCAGTACTTC. This encodes CASSPGGVQDRPQYF.

The chain employs TRBV6-1 and TRBJ2-7, with a possible D match to TRBD2 (5 bases). The germline V and J ends were trimmed by 8 bases and 0 bases, with 8 bases remaining between them. This CDR3 has 12 residues. Germline CDR1 and CDR2: MNHNS and SASEGT. DNA of the CDR3: TGTGCCAGCCGAGGGTCCTCCTACGAGCAGTACTTC. This gives the protein CASRGSSYEQYF.

The CDR3 DNA sequence: TGTGCCAGCAGTTTGATACCGGGACAGGGTATAAGAGCTTTCTTT. Its translation: CASSLIPGQGIRAFF. The rearrangement uses TRBV27 and TRBJ1-1; TRBD1 matches at 9 bases. Looked up from germline, CDR1 is MNHEY and CDR2 is SMNVEV (reference sequence). There are 15 residues in the CDR3. J lost 10 bases, V lost 3 bases, and 12 bases had no gene match.

The chain employs TRBV18 and TRBJ2-2; D tentatively fits TRBD1 or TRBD2 (5 bases each). The germline gives CDR1 KGHSH, CDR2 LQKENI. The CDR3 runs 13 residues. The V and J ends lost 3 bases and 7 bases respectively, with 9 bases between them. CDR3 sequence (DNA): TGTGCCAGCTCACCGGGGGAGTTCGGGGAGCTGTTTTTT. This codes for CASSPGEFGELFF.

The chain joins TRBV7-2 to TRBJ2-5; 8 nucleotides align to TRBD2. Germline-derived CDR1 and CDR2 are SGHTA and FQGNSA. V lost 4 bases and J lost 5; bases outside the gene matches: 6. The length of the CDR3 is 14 residues. The CDR3 DNA sequence: TGTGCCAGCAGCTCCTTCGGACTAGCTGAGACCCAGTACTTC. It codes for CASSSFGLAETQYF.

The chain links TRBV27 to TRBJ2-7, with TRBD2 as a possible D gene (6 bases). The CDR3 runs to 14 residues. Germline CDR1 and CDR2: MNHEY and SMNVEV (reference sequence). Trimming pared 5 bases from V and 5 bases from J, leaving 16 bases between. The CDR3 loop reads CASSLRLGSHEQYF. CDR3 bases: TGTGCCAGCAGTCTCCGACTAGGTTCCCACGAGCAGTACTTC.

The chain links TRBV6-1 to TRBJ1-3; D unresolved. The CDR3 sequence is 15 residues long. The germline V gene has CDR1 MNHNS and CDR2 SASEGT. The V end lost 1 base, the J end lost 1 base, and 8 bases lay between the germline ends. The CDR3 DNA sequence: TGTGCCAGCAGTGAAGAGGGAATTTCTGGAAACACCATATATTTT. Translating gives CASSEEGISGNTIYF.

The chain has TRBV27 and TRBJ2-7; 11 nucleotides align to TRBD2. CDR1 and CDR2 from the germline V gene are MNHEY and SMNVEV (reference sequence). The CDR3 is 17 residues long. Trimming at V came to 3 bases and at J to 5 bases, leaving 12 bases not matched to a gene. DNA of the CDR3: TGTGCCAGCAGTTTCCTGCGTAGCGGGAGGGCCATGAACGAGCAGTACTTC. Its translation: CASSFLRSGRAMNEQYF.

The rearrangement joins TRBV12-3 or TRBV12-4 to TRBJ2-5; D not certain. V was shortened by 6 bases and J by 3 bases, with 8 bases between the two germline ends. The CDR3 sequence is 12 residues long. The CDR3 here is CASSLTEETQYF. In DNA, the CDR3 is TGTGCCAGCAGCCTGACTGAAGAGACCCAGTACTTC.

Comments on this clonotype: This may be a read error: a much more frequent sequence differs by one nucleotide. The chain joins TRBV18 to TRBJ1-2, with a weak D call TRBD1 (5 bases). The CDR3 is 14 amino acids. Germline V gene data show CDR1 as KGHSH and CDR2 as LQKENI. Written as DNA, the CDR3 is TGTGTCAGCCACCAGCGAGGGGTGGGCTATGGCTACACCTTC. As protein: CVSHQRGVGYGYTF.

This clonotype appeared many times. The chain uses TRBV7-2 and TRBJ2-5, with unresolved D. Per germline, CDR1 SGHTA and CDR2 FQGNSA. The CDR3 is 14 residues long. V gave up 0 bases and J gave up 4 bases, with 9 bases separating them. This chain's CDR3 is CASSLAFGSETQYF. The CDR3 DNA sequence: TGTGCCAGCAGCTTAGCTTTCGGTTCAGAGACCCAGTACTTC.

This clonotype came up many times. CDR3 coding DNA: TGCGCCAGCAGATTAGGCGCCATGAACACTGAAGCTTTCTTT. Protein sequence: CASRLGAMNTEAFF. The J gene is TRBJ1-1, the V gene TRBV5-1; D unclear. Germline V gives CDR1 SGHRS, CDR2 YFSETQ. The V end lost 5 bases, the J end lost 0 bases, and 11 bases lay between the germline ends. The CDR3 sequence is 14 residues long.